The 20 T cell receptor beta chains in this list originate from one sample, sequenced in a study of T cell responses to AZD1222 COVID-19 vaccine. Sequenced by immunoSEQ multiplex PCR; TCRdb stores in-frame clones only, minus some. The sample contains 80,000 or so clones, roughly 85% of which appear only once. The sequencing used peripheral blood, collected on day 0 of AZD1222 vaccination. All receptors derive from an adult in good health.

The gene calls are TRBV7-9 and TRBJ1-2; 7 bases map to TRBD1. The CDR3 extends over 13 amino acids. J lost 8 bases, V lost 1 base, and 4 bases had no gene match. The germline CDR1 and CDR2 sequences are SEHNR and FQNEAQ (reference sequence). This CDR3 is CASSLEQGKGYTF. CDR3 nucleotide sequence: TGTGCCAGCAGCTTAGAACAGGGGAAAGGCTACACCTTC.

This clone was picked up a small number of times. The J gene is TRBJ2-2, the V gene TRBV2, with D perhaps matching TRBD1 (7 bases). Looked up from germline, CDR1 is SNHLY and CDR2 is FYNNEI. The CDR3 extends over 15 amino acids. Trimming took 5 bases from V and 5 from J, leaving 15 bases between them. The CDR3 loop reads CASSNQGGKTGELFF. Here the CDR3 DNA reads TGTGCCAGCAGTAATCAGGGGGGAAAAACCGGGGAGCTGTTTTTT.

V and J are TRBV6-1 and TRBJ1-2; D is perhaps TRBD1 (6 bases). This CDR3 spans 15 amino acids. Looked up from germline, CDR1 is MNHNS and CDR2 is SASEGT. Trimming shortened V by 2 bases and J by 12 bases, and 22 bases separated the two germline ends. Here the CDR3 DNA reads TGTGCCAGCAGTGAAACCCCGGATCCAACAGGGTTCCACACCTTC. This encodes CASSETPDPTGFHTF.

The CDR3 DNA sequence: TGTGCCACCCGAGGGGCTAGCGGGAGCTCCTACAATGAGCAGTTCTTC. Amino acids: CATRGASGSSYNEQFF. The V call is TRBV10-3, the J call TRBJ2-1; 10 positions match TRBD2. V was pared by 10 bases and J by 0 bases, with 9 bases of the junction left unmatched. The CDR3 has 16 amino acids. The germline V gene encodes CDR1 ENHRY and CDR2 SYGVKD.

This sequence joins TRBV5-6 and TRBJ1-5; 7 bases are a match to TRBD1. The CDR3 runs 16 residues. In germline, CDR1 is SGHDT, CDR2 YYEEEE. V was pared by 4 bases and J by 5 bases, with 12 bases of the junction left unmatched. The DNA for the CDR3 is TGTGCCAGCAGCGAATACCGGGACAGCTATGATCAGCCCCAGCATTTT. As protein: CASSEYRDSYDQPQHF.

The gene calls are TRBV11-2 and TRBJ2-2; D uncertain. Looked up from germline, CDR1 is SGHAT and CDR2 is FQNNGV. The CDR3 covers 14 residues. V gave up 0 bases and J gave up 1 base, with 3 bases separating them. This CDR3 reads CASSLERNTGELFF. The CDR3 DNA is TGTGCCAGCAGCTTAGAGAGGAACACCGGGGAGCTGTTTTTT.

The V gene is TRBV7-6, the J gene TRBJ2-2, with 7 bases that match TRBD2. The CDR3 length is 18 residues. From germline, CDR1 is SGHVS and CDR2 FNYEAQ. Losses at the gene ends were 2 bases for V and 4 bases for J; bases not matched to a gene: 13. CDR3 in DNA: TGTGCCAGCAGCTTATTCTTCGGGGGAGGGCCGGGCACCGGGGAGCTGTTTTTT. Translation: CASSLFFGGGPGTGELFF.

The chain joins TRBV12-3 or TRBV12-4 to TRBJ1-2; no firm D call. Trimming removed 0 bases from V and 7 bases from J, with 6 bases in between. The CDR3 totals 12 residues. The CDR3 region has the DNA TGTGCCAGCAGTTTAGCGTGGGGTGGCTACACCTTC. Encoded protein: CASSLAWGGYTF.

The genes are TRBV5-4 and TRBJ2-2; D call uncertain. The V end lost 4 bases, the J end lost 1 base, and 2 bases lay between the germline ends. Germline V gene data show CDR1 as SGHNT and CDR2 as YYREEE (reference sequence). The CDR3 covers 12 residues. CDR3 in DNA: TGTGCCAGCAGCCTGAACACCGGGGAGCTGTTTTTT. Protein sequence: CASSLNTGELFF.

This clone was detected only once. The chain links TRBV4-2 to TRBJ1-5; D unclear. The CDR3 covers 16 residues. Germline assignment: CDR1 LGHNA and CDR2 YNFKEQ. Deletions cut 0 bases from V and 1 base from J, with 10 bases between. This CDR3 reads CASSQDRAVSNQPQHF. The CDR3 coding sequence is TGTGCCAGCAGCCAAGATCGGGCAGTGAGCAATCAGCCCCAGCATTTT.

V is TRBV18 and J is TRBJ1-1, with TRBD1 as a possible D gene (5 bases). The length of the CDR3 is 14 residues. Germline loops: CDR1 KGHSH, CDR2 LQKENI. Trimming removed 3 bases at V and 5 bases at J, with 13 bases between. The CDR3 loop is CASSPDWGGTEAFF. CDR3 DNA: TGTGCCAGCTCACCTGACTGGGGGGGGACTGAAGCTTTCTTT.

This rearrangement joins TRBV30 to TRBJ1-2; maybe TRBD1 (5 bases). The germline gives CDR1 GTSNPN, CDR2 SVGIG (reference sequence). There are 15 residues in the CDR3. V lost 3 bases, J lost 6 bases, and 20 bases lay in between. The CDR3 DNA reads TGTGCCTGGAGCCTACCAGGCCAGGGCCGGGATGGCTACACCTTC. It yields the protein CAWSLPGQGRDGYTF.

This clone has just a few counts. The chain combines TRBV20-1 with TRBJ2-5, with unresolved D. Germline loops: CDR1 DFQATT, CDR2 SNEGSKA (reference sequence). This CDR3 comprises 10 residues. V shed 6 bases and J shed 2 bases, with 4 bases lying between them. CDR3 loop: CSALQETQYF. The CDR3 nucleotides are TGCAGTGCCCTTCAAGAGACCCAGTACTTC.

The rearrangement joins TRBV5-1 to TRBJ2-3, with 9 bases lining up with TRBD1. The CDR3 loop spans 14 amino acids. V trimming: 5 bases; J trimming: 4 bases; junction bases outside the gene matches: 5. The V gene's germline CDR1 is SGHRS and CDR2 YFSETQ. CDR3 amino acids: CASRGDRVADTQYF. The DNA for the CDR3 is TGCGCCAGCAGGGGGGACAGGGTTGCAGATACGCAGTATTTT. The variable domain in full, completed from reference TRBV5-1 and TRBJ2-3, reads KAGVTQTPRYLIKTRGQQVTLSCSPISGHRSVSWYQQTPGQGLQFLFEYFSETQRNKGNFPGRFSGRQFSNSRSEMNVSTLELGDSALYLCASRGDRVADTQYFGPGTRLTVL.

The CDR3, as DNA: TGCGCCAGCAGCTCCGTAGGGACTAAGTACAATGAGCAGTTCTTC. Translated, it gives CASSSVGTKYNEQFF. The chain has TRBV5-1 and TRBJ2-1, with 7 bases identical to TRBD2. The CDR3 length is 15 residues. V shed 3 bases, J shed 4 bases, and the junction held 7 bases outside the gene matches. Germline V gives CDR1 SGHRS, CDR2 YFSETQ.

The gene calls are TRBV6-5 and TRBJ1-4, with TRBD1 matching 9 bases. Trimming removed 6 bases from V and 5 bases from J; junction bases left unmatched: 7. CDR1 and CDR2 (germline): MNHEY, SVGAGI. CDR3 length: 15 residues. CDR3 DNA: TGTGCCAGCAGCTATGACGGGACAGGGAATGAAAAACTGTTTTTT. Amino acid sequence: CASSYDGTGNEKLFF.

The chain uses TRBV29-1 and TRBJ1-3; no clear D gene. The CDR3 loop spans 13 amino acids. In germline, CDR1 is SQVTM, CDR2 ANQGSEA. Trimming pared 3 bases from V and 4 bases from J, leaving 10 bases between. CDR3 sequence: CSVESLSGNTIYF. Here the CDR3 DNA reads TGCAGCGTTGAGTCGCTCTCGGGAAACACCATATATTTT.

This clone was seen a handful of times. The gene calls are TRBV5-8 and TRBJ1-6, with 8 bases that match TRBD1. The V gene end was trimmed by 2 bases and the J gene end by 7 bases; junction bases not matched to a gene: 2. Germline V CDR1 and CDR2: SGHTS, YDEGEE. CDR3 length: 14 residues. The CDR3 loop reads CASSFRQGNSPLHF. As DNA, the CDR3 is TGTGCCAGCAGCTTCAGACAGGGGAATTCACCCCTCCACTTT.

The rearrangement links TRBV24-1 to TRBJ1-1; D gene ambiguous. V dropped 5 bases and J dropped 4 bases, with 10 bases sitting between them. The germline V gene encodes CDR1 KGHDR and CDR2 SFDVKD. This CDR3 contains 13 residues. The CDR3 DNA reads as TGTGCCACCAGTGGGGAAAGGGCCACTGAAGCTTTCTTT. The encoded protein is CATSGERATEAFF.

This chain connects TRBV5-1 to TRBJ2-7, with D perhaps matching TRBD1 or TRBD2 (5 bases each). CDR1 SGHRS and CDR2 YFSETQ come from the germline V gene. CDR3 length: 14 amino acids. Trimming cost V 0 bases and J 0 bases, with 7 bases left between them. The CDR3 protein is CASSLEGSSYEQYF. The CDR3 nucleotides are TGCGCCAGCAGCTTGGAGGGGAGCTCCTACGAGCAGTACTTC.